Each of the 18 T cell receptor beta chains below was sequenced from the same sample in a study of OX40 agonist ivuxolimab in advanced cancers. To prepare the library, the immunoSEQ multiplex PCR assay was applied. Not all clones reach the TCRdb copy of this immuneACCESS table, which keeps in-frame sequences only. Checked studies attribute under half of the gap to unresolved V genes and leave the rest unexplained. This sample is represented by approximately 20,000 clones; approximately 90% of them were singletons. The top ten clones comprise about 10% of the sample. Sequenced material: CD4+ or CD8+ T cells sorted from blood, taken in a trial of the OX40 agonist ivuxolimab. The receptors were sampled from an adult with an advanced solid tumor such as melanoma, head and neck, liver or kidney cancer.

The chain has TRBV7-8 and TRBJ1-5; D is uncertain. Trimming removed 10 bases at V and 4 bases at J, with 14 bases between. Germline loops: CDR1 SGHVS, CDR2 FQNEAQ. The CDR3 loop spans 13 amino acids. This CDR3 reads CATSRAVNQPQHF. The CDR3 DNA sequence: TGTGCCACCTCCCGGGCCGTGAATCAGCCCCAGCATTTT.

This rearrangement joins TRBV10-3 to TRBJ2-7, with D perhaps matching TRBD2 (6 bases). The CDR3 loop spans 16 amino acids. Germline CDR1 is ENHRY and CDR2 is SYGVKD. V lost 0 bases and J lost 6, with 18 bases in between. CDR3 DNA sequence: TGTGCCATCAGTGAGTCCCGGGGGATCGAGTCCGGCGAGCAGTACTTC. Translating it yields CAISESRGIESGEQYF.

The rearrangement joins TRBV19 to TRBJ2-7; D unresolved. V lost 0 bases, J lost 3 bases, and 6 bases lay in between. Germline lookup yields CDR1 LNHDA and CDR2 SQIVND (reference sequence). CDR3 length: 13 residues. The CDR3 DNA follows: TGTGCCAGTAGTATAGACCCACGCTACGAGCAGTACTTC. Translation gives CASSIDPRYEQYF.

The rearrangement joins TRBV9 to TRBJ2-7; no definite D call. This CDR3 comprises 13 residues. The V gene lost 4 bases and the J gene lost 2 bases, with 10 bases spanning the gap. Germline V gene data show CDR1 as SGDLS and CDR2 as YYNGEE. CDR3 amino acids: CASSRPRTYEQYF. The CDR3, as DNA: TGTGCCAGCAGCCGACCGCGAACCTACGAGCAGTACTTC.

The CDR3 coding sequence is TGTGCCAGCAGTGTATGGGGGGGCACTGAAGCTTTCTTT. Protein: CASSVWGGTEAFF. The chain recombines TRBV6-1 with TRBJ1-1; TRBD1 might be the D (5 bases). The CDR3 totals 13 residues. Per the germline V gene, CDR1 is MNHNS and CDR2 is SASEGT. The germline V and J ends were trimmed by 4 bases and 4 bases, with 10 bases remaining between them.

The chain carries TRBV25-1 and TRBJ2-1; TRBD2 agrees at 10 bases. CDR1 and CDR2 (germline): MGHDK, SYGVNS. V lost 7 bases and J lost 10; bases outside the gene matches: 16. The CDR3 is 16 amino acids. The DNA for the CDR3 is TGTGCCAGCACCAAGGGGCTAGCGGGAGCAGTAGGGGAGCAGTTCTTC. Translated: CASTKGLAGAVGEQFF.

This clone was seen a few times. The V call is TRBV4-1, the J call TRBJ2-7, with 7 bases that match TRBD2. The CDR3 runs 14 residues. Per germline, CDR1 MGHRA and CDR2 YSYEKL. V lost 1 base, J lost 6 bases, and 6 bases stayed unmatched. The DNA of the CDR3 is TGCGCCAGCAGCCAAGCCAGCGGGGCGGGCGAGCAGTACTTC. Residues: CASSQASGAGEQYF.

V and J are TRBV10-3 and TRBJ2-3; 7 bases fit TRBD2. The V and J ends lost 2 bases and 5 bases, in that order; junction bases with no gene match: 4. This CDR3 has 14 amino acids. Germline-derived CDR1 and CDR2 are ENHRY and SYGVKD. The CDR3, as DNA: TGTGCCATCAGTGAGCCGCAGCGGGGAGATACGCAGTATTTT. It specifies CAISEPQRGDTQYF.

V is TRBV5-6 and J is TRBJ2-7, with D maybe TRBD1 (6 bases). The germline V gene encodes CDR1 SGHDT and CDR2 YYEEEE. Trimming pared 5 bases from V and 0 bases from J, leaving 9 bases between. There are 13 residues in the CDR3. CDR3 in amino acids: CASSGTSSYEQYF. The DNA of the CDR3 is TGTGCCAGCAGTGGGACATCCTCCTACGAGCAGTACTTC.

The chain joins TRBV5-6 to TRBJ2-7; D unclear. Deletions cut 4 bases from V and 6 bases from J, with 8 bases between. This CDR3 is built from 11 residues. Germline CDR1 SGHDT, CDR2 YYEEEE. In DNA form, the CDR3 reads TGTGCCAGCAGCCTAAGACGCGAGCAGTACTTC. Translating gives CASSLRREQYF.

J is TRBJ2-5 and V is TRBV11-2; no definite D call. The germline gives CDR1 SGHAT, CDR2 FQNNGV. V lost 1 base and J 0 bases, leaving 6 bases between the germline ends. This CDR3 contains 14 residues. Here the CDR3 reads CASSLVGNQETQYF. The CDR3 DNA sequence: TGTGCCAGCAGCTTAGTTGGAAACCAAGAGACCCAGTACTTC.

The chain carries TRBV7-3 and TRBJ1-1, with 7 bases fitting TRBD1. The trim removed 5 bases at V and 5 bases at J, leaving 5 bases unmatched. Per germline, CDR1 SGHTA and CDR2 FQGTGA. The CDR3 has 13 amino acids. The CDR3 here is CASSVIQGTEAFF. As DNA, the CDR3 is TGTGCCAGCAGCGTCATACAGGGGACTGAAGCTTTCTTT.

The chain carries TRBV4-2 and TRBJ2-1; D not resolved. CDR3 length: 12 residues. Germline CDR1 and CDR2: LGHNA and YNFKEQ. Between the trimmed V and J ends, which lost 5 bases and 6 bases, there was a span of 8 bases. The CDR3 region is CASSGRFNEQFF. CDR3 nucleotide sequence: TGTGCCAGCAGCGGGCGTTTCAATGAGCAGTTCTTC.

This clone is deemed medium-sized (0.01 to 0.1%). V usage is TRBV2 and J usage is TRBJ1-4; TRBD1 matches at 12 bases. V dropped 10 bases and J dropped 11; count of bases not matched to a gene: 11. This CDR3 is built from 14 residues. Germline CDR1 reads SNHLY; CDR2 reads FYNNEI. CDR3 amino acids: CATQTGTGGVKLFF. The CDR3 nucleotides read TGTGCCACCCAGACCGGGACAGGGGGCGTGAAACTGTTTTTT.

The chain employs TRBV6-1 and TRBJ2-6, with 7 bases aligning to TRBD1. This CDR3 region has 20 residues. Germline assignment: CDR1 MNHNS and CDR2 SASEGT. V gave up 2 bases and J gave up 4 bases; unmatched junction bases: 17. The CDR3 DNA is TGTGCCAGCAGTGAATATATACAGGGGATTCGGGTTCCCGGGGCCAACGTCCTGACTTTC. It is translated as CASSEYIQGIRVPGANVLTF.

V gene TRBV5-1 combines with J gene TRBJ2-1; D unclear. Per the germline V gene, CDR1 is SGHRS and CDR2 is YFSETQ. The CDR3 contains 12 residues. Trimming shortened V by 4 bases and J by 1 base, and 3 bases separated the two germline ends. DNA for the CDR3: TGCGCCAGCAGCGTATCCTACAATGAGCAGTTCTTC. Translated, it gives CASSVSYNEQFF.

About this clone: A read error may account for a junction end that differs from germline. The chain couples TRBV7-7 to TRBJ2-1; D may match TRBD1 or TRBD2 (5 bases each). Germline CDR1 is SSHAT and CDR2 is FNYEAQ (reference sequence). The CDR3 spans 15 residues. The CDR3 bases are TGTGCCAGCAGCTTAACCCCCGGGGCCTACGATGAGCAGTTCTTC. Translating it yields CASSLTPGAYDEQFF.

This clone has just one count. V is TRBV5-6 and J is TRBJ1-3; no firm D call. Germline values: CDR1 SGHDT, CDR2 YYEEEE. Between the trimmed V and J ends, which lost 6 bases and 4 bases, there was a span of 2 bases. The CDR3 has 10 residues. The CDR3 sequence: CASNGNTIYF. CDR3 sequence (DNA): TGTGCCAGCAACGGAAACACCATATATTTT.